The clone carrying this TCR beta chain appeared a few times. This entry comes from a study of T-cell memory formation after mild COVID-19. Trimming took 8 bases from V and 7 from J; bases not matched to a gene: 5. Germline loops: CDR1 DFQATT, CDR2 SNEGSKA (reference sequence). The CDR3 covers 11 residues. From the 5' RACE reads, TCRdb called clonotypes with MiXCR, one entry per CDR3 protein. The sample lists around 320,000 distinct CDR3 sequences; over 11% were seen once. The sequencing sample was made of PBMCs or a T cell subset sorted from them (not recorded which). The receptor comes from a man aged 18-30 years who had mild COVID-19 (a few samples of this study predate the infection). Cell type and time point are not known. V is TRBV20-1 and J is TRBJ1-3; TRBD1 matches at 7 bases. CDR3 coding DNA: TGCAGTAGGACAGGATGGAACACCATATATTTT. Amino acid sequence: CSRTGWNTIYF.